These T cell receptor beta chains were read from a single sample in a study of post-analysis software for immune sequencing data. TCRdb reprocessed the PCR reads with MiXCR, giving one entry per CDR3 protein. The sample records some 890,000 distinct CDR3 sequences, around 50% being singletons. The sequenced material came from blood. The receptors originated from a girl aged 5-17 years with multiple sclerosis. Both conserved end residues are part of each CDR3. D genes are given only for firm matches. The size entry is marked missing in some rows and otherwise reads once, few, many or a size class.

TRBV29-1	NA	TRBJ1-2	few	TGCAGCGTTGAAGATAGGACAGCTAGCTATGGCTACACCTTC	CSVEDRTASYGYTF
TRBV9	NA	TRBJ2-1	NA	TGTGCCAGCAGCGTAGTCGGGGAGTCTAATGAGCAGTTCTTC	CASSVVGESNEQFF
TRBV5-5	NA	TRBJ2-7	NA	TGTGCCAGCAGCTTGTCTGGGGATGTCCTATTCTACGAGCAGTACTTC	CASSLSGDVLFYEQYF
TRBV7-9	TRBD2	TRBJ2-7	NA	TGTGCCAGCAGCTTTTTGGCTAGCGGGAGGTACGAGCAGTACTTC	CASSFLASGRYEQYF
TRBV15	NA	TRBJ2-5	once	TGTGCCACCAGCAGAGATCTTGTGACCATCGTAACGGGGGAGACCCAGTACTTC	CATSRDLVTIVTGETQYF
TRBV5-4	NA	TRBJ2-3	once	TGTGCCAGCAGCCCGGACCTAGCGTCTAGCACAGATACGCAGTATTTT	CASSPDLASSTDTQYF
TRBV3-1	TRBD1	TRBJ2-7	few	TGTGCCAGCAGCCAAGATCGGACAGGAACCTACGAGCAGTACTTC	CASSQDRTGTYEQYF
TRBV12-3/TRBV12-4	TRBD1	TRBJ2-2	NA	TGTGCCAGCAGCCTACCGGGACAGTTTTCGGGTAGGGAGCTGTTTTTT	CASSLPGQFSGRELFF
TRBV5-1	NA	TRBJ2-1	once	TGCGCCAGCAGCCTCAACAGGGTTCCCGATGAGCAGTTCTTC	CASSLNRVPDEQFF
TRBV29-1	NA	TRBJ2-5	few	TGCACTCTGGGGGCAGAAGAAGAGACCCAGTACTTC	CTLGAEEETQYF
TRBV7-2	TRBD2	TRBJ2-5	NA	TGTGCCAGCGTAAGGGGCGGGGGGGGGCAAGAGACCCAGTACTTC	CASVRGGGGQETQYF
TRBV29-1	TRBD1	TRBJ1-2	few	TGCAGCGTTGCTTTTGAGACAGGGGGTTCTGGCTACACCTTC	CSVAFETGGSGYTF
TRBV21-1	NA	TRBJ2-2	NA	TGTGCCAGCAGCGCCGCCCCGGGACAGGCGAACACCGGGGAGCTGTTTTTT	CASSAAPGQANTGELFF
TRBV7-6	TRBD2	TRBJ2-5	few	TGTGCCAGCAGCTTAGCGCCTCTCTCAGCGGGGGGGATACAAGAGACCCAGTACTTC	CASSLAPLSAGGIQETQYF
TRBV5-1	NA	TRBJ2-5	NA	TGCGCCAGCAGGATACGGGTTCAAGAGACCCAGTACTTC	CASRIRVQETQYF
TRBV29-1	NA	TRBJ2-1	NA	TGCAGCGTTGAGGGGGCGGGTGAGCAGTTCTTC	CSVEGAGEQFF
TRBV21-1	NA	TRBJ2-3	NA	TGTGCCAGCAGCAAACGAGCAGTTCCCACAGATACGCAGTATTTT	CASSKRAVPTDTQYF
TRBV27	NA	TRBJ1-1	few	TGTGCCAGCAGTTTAACTAGACAAGATGAAGCTTTCTTT	CASSLTRQDEAFF
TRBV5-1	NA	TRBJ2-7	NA	TGCGCCAGCAGCTTGGAGGGGGGAGGCTTTTACAATGAGCAGTACTTC	CASSLEGGGFYNEQYF
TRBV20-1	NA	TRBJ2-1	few	TGCAGTGCTAGAGGATCACGGGATTACAATGAGCAGTTCTTC	CSARGSRDYNEQFF
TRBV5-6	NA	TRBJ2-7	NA	TGTGCCAGCAATCAGGGGTTCCACGAGCAGTACTTC	CASNQGFHEQYF
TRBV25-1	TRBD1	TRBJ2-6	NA	TGTGCCAGCAGTGGACAGGGACCCTCTGGGGCCAACGTCCTGACTTTC	CASSGQGPSGANVLTF
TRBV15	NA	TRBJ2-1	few	TGTGCCACCAGCAGAGACCCTGCGACATTCTACAATGAGCAGTTCTTC	CATSRDPATFYNEQFF
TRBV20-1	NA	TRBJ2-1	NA	TGCAGTGCTAGAGATACGCTGATTTCTAATAACAATGAGCAGTTCTTC	CSARDTLISNNNEQFF
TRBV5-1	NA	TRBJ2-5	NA	TGCGCCAGCAGCTGGCAGAGGTCGTCGACCGGGAAAGAGACCCAGTACTTC	CASSWQRSSTGKETQYF
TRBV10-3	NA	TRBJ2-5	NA	TGTGCCATCAGTGTCTCCCGCCAGGGAGAGCAAGAGACCCAGTACTTC	CAISVSRQGEQETQYF
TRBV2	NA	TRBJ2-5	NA	TGTGCCAGCAGTGAAGGGCTGGCTTCAGAGACCCAGTACTTC	CASSEGLASETQYF
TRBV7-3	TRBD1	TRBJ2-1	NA	TGTGCCAGCAGCTACGGACAGGGTTGGGGCGATGAGCAGTTCTTC	CASSYGQGWGDEQFF
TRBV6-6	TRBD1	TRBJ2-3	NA	TGTGCCAGCAGACCCGGGACAGGGGGAACAGATACGCGGTATTTT	CASRPGTGGTDTRYF
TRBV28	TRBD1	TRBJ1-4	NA	TGTGCCAGCAGTCCCTCCGGACAGGGGGATGAAAAACTGTTTTTT	CASSPSGQGDEKLFF
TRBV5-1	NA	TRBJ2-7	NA	TGCGCCAGCAGCTTGAGTGGCAGGACCTCCTACGAGCAGTACTTC	CASSLSGRTSYEQYF
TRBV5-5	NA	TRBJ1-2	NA	TGTGCCAGCAGCTTGGATGGTGGCGGGATCTATGGCTACACCTTC	CASSLDGGGIYGYTF
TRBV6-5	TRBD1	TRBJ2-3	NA	TGTGCCAGCACTTGGGACAGGAGACAAACAGATACGCAGTATTTT	CASTWDRRQTDTQYF
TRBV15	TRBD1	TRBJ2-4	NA	TGTGCCACCAGCAGAGTCGGGACAGGGGAAAACATTCAGTACTTC	CATSRVGTGENIQYF
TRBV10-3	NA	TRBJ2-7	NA	TGTGCCATCAGTGACCCCTCCTACGAGCAGTACTTC	CAISDPSYEQYF
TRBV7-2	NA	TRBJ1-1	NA	TGTGCCAGCAGCTTAGAGTCAGGTCGAAACACTGAAGCTTTCTTT	CASSLESGRNTEAFF
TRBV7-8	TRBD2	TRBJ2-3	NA	TGTGCCAGCAGCTCAGTCCGACTAGCGGGAGGTTATACGCAGTATTTT	CASSSVRLAGGYTQYF
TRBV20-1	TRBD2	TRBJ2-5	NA	TGCAGTGCTAGAAAACCCCTTGGTAGCGGGAGACCCCAAGAGACCCAGTACTTC	CSARKPLGSGRPQETQYF
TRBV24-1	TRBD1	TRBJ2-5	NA	TGTGCCACCAGTGATGCCGGGACAGGGGGACCGACGGAGACCCAGTACTTC	CATSDAGTGGPTETQYF
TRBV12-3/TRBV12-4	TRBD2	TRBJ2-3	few	TGTGCCAGCAGTTTGGGGGCTAGCGGGCCTGAGGATACGCAGTATTTT	CASSLGASGPEDTQYF
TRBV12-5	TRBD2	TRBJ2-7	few	TGTGCTAGTGGTCCGGGGACTAGGGCCGAGCAGTACTTC	CASGPGTRAEQYF
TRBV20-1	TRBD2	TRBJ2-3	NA	TGCAGTGCTAGGTTCCATACTAGCGCTAATACGCAGTATTTT	CSARFHTSANTQYF
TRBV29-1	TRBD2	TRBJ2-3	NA	TGCAGCGTTGAAGTGGTTAGTGGACTAGAGTCAGATACGCAGTATTTT	CSVEVVSGLESDTQYF
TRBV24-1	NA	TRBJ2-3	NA	TGTGCCACCAGTGATTCCAGGGGCTACACAGATACGCAGTATTTT	CATSDSRGYTDTQYF
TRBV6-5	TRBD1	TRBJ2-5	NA	TGTGCCAGCAGTTACCAACCAGGGGGTAGACAAGAGACCCAGTACTTC	CASSYQPGGRQETQYF
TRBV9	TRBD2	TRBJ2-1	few	TGTGCCAGCTCCGAGCGGGAGACCTTGACTCGTGGGGAGCAGTTCTTC	CASSERETLTRGEQFF
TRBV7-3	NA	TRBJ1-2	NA	TGTGCCAGCAGCCTTGGCGGGGGGTCAGCGGGCTACACCTTC	CASSLGGGSAGYTF
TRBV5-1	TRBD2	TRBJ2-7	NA	TGCGCCAGCAGCCTTGTGTCCGGGGACTACTACGAGCAGTACTTC	CASSLVSGDYYEQYF
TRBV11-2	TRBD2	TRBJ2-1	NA	TGTGCCAGCAGTCAGACTAGCGGGGGGCCAAGCTCCTACAATGAGCAGTTCTTC	CASSQTSGGPSSYNEQFF
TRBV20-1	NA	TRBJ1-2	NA	TGCGGTGCCCACGCGGGGATCGGGTTATCCGGCTACACCTTC	CGAHAGIGLSGYTF
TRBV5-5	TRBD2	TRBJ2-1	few	TGTGCCAGCAGCCCCGGGGACTACCTGTACAATGAGCAGTTCTTC	CASSPGDYLYNEQFF
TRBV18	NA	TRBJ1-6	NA	TGTGCCAGCTCACCAATCCGGACGGACGTCTCCTATAATTCACCCCTCCACTTT	CASSPIRTDVSYNSPLHF
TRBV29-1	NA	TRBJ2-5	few	TGCAGCGGGGGCTTTGGGCTACAAGAGACCCAGTACTTC	CSGGFGLQETQYF
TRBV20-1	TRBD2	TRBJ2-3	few	TGCAGTGCTAGAGCCGGGACTAGCGGGAGGGCAGCAGATACGCAGTATTTT	CSARAGTSGRAADTQYF
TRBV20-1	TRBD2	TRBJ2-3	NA	TGCAGTGCTAGAGAGAAAAACGGGGGGAATGAGGTGTATTTT	CSAREKNGGNEVYF